This T cell receptor beta chain was retrieved from a study of blood T cell repertoires in COVID-19. About the study: Material from acute and convalescent COVID-19 was sourced from the United States, Italy and Spain. T cells, B-cell-depleted T cells, or PBMCs provided the cDNA or gDNA that served as material.

As handled by the study authors: Quantification of nucleated cells was approximated via reference gene primer amplification. Produced via immunoSEQ multiplex PCR; TCRdb's table is partial and in-frame only. The V and J calls and clone size were taken over from that table, and D and trimming were inferred from the DNA. The sample consists of about 160,000 clones, 92% of them appearing once. CDR3 length equals 16 residues. V lost 4 bases, J lost 0 bases, and 1 base stayed unmatched. Germline V gene data show CDR1 as MNHEY and CDR2 as SVGAGI. The sequence was collected from a man aged 30 to 45 with COVID-19, enrolled during active disease. Sequencing input: peripheral blood. The V call is TRBV6-5, the J call TRBJ2-1, with 12 bases fitting TRBD2. The CDR3 coding sequence is TGTGCCAGCAGTTGGACTAGCGGGGACTCCTACAATGAGCAGTTCTTC. This translates into CASSWTSGDSYNEQFF.